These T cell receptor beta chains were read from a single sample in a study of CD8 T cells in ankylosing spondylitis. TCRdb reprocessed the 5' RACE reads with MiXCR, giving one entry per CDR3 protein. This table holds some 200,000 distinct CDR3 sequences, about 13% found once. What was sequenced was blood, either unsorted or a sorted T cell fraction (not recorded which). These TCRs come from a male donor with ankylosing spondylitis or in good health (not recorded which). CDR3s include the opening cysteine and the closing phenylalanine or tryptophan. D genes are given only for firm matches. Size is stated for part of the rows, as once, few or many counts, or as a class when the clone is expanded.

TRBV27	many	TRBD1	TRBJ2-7	TGTGCCAGCAGTTTAAAGGGGGCTGGCTACGAGCAGTACTTC	CASSLKGAGYEQYF
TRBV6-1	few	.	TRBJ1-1	TGTGCCGTCAAGGAGGGGATGAACACTGAAGCTTTCTTT	CAVKEGMNTEAFF
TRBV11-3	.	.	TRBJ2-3	TGTGCCAGCAGCCGGCGGGGAGATAGGCAGACGCAGTATTTT	CASSRRGDRQTQYF
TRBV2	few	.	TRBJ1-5	TGTGCCAGCAGTGAATTTGGAGGGGGCAATCAGCCCCAGCATTTT	CASSEFGGGNQPQHF
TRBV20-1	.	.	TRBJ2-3	TGCAGTGCTACTAGGACTCAGCGCACAGATACGCAGTATTTT	CSATRTQRTDTQYF
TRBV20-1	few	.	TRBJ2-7	TGCAGTGCTATACGGGCCGACATGATTCACGAGCAGTACTTC	CSAIRADMIHEQYF
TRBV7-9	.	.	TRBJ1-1	TGTGCCAGCAGACTGATCTGGGGGGGCGCGAGAGACACTGAAGCTTTCTTT	CASRLIWGGARDTEAFF
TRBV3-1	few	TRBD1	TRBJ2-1	TGTGCCAGCAGCCCGTTTGAGGGGGCAGGCCTTTACTCCTACAATGAGCAGTTCTTC	CASSPFEGAGLYSYNEQFF
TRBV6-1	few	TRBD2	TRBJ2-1	TGTGCCAGCAGTGGCGAAGGACTAGCGGGAGGGGCGAGCTACAATGAGCAGTTCTTC	CASSGEGLAGGASYNEQFF
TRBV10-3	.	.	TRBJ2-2	TGTGCCATCACTGGGGTCACCGGGGAGCTGTTTTTT	CAITGVTGELFF
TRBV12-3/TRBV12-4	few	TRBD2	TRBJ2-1	TGTGCCAGCAGTTTCGGGGGGGGGGCACCCTTTTACAATGAGCAGTTCTTC	CASSFGGGAPFYNEQFF
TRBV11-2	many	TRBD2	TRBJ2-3	TGTGCCAGCAGCTTAGCTAGCGGGGCACGCACAGATACGCAGTATTTT	CASSLASGARTDTQYF
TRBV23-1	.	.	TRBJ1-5	TGCGCCAGCAGTCAATGTCACCGAACACACTTACCCCAGCATTTT	CASSQCHRTHLPQHF
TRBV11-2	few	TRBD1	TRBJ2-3	TGTGCCAGCAGCCACGGGACAGGCGCCATAGAGGTTTTCACAGATACGCAGTATTTT	CASSHGTGAIEVFTDTQYF
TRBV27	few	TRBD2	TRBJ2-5	TGTGCCAGCAGTCCCCGGGGGAGCGGGAGGCAAGAGACCCAGTACTTC	CASSPRGSGRQETQYF
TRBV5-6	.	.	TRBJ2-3	TGTGCCAGCAGCCCTGGCGACACCATCAAGCAGGTTTTT	CASSPGDTIKQVF
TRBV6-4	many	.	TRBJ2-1	TGTGCCAGCAGTGACGACTCCTACAATGAGCAGTTCTTC	CASSDDSYNEQFF
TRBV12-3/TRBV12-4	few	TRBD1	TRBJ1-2	TGTGCCAGCAGTATCATCGGGACAGGCCATGGCTACACCTTC	CASSIIGTGHGYTF
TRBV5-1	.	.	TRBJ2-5	TGCGCCAGCAGCTTGGGTACAGGGATCCAAGAGACCCAGTACTTC	CASSLGTGIQETQYF
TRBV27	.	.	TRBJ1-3	TGTGCCAGCAGTAATGGAAACACCATATATTTT	CASSNGNTIYF
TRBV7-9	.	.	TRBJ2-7	TGTGCCAGCAGCTTACTGGCAGGGATCGCCTACGAGCAGTACTTC	CASSLLAGIAYEQYF
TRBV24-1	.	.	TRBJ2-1	TGTGCCACCAGTGATTCAGGGTATGGAGATGAGCAGTTCTTC	CATSDSGYGDEQFF
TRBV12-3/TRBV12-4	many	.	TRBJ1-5	TGTGCCAGCAGTTTAGGGAGTCTGGGCCAGCCCCAGCATTTT	CASSLGSLGQPQHF
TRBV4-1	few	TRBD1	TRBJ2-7	TGCGCCAGCAGCCGTGGACAGGGCGTAACCTACGAGCAGTACTTC	CASSRGQGVTYEQYF
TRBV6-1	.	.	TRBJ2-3	TGTGCCAGCAGTACCCCGGGACTTAGCACAGATACGCAGTATTTT	CASSTPGLSTDTQYF
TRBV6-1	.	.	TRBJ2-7	TGTGCCAGCAGAGGGGGAGGCGACGAGCAGTACTTC	CASRGGGDEQYF
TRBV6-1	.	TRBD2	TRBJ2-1	TGTGCCAGCAGACACCTAGATATAGCGGGAGGGCCTAGCAATGAGCAGTTCTTC	CASRHLDIAGGPSNEQFF
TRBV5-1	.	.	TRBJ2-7	TGCGCCAGCAGCTTCCGGGGGAGCGAGCAGTACTTC	CASSFRGSEQYF
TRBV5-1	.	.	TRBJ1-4	TGCGCCAGCTCATGGACAGTCTCTAATGAAAAACTGTTTTTT	CASSWTVSNEKLFF
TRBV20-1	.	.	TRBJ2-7	TGCAGTGCTAGAGAGGTAGATTCCTACGAGCAGTACTTC	CSAREVDSYEQYF
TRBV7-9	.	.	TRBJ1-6	TGTGCCAGCAGCTCGGACAGCTCTAATTCACCCCTCCACTTT	CASSSDSSNSPLHF
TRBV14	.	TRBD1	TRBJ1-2	TGTGCCAGCAGCCAAGTAAAGGGAGGGGGCGGCTACACCTTC	CASSQVKGGGGYTF
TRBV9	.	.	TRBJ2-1	TGTGCCAGCAGCGTAGTAGATTACAATGAGCAGTTCTTC	CASSVVDYNEQFF
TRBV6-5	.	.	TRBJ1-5	TGTGCCAGCAGTTATTCTCTACAAGGTTATCAGCCCCAGCATTTT	CASSYSLQGYQPQHF
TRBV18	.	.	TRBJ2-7	TGTGCCAGCTCACCACCCCCCGCAGGACTTACGAACTACGAGCAGTACTTC	CASSPPPAGLTNYEQYF
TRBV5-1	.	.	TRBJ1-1	TGCGCCAGCAGCTTGGTTGACTCTGAAGCTTTCTTT	CASSLVDSEAFF
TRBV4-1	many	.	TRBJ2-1	TGCGCCAGCAGCCAAGGTGGCGGGGCGGCGGGACAAGGGGCGTATGAGCAGTTCTTC	CASSQGGGAAGQGAYEQFF
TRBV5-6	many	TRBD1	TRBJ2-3	TGTGCCAGCAGCTTCACGACAGGGGGCCGAGAAGATACGCAGTATTTT	CASSFTTGGREDTQYF
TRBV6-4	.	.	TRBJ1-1	TGTGCCAGCAGTTACACTGAAGCTTTCTTT	CASSYTEAFF
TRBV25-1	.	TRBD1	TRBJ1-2	TGTGCCAGCAGTGAATATTTTGTGGGGACAGGGGAGAGGGATGGCTACACCTTC	CASSEYFVGTGERDGYTF
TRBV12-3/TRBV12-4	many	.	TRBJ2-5	TGTGCCAGCAGCCCGACCCGGTGGGGGACCCAGTACTTC	CASSPTRWGTQYF
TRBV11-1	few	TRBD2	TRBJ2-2	TGTGCCAGCAGCTTATCGGGACTAGCGGGAGCTAGCAACACCGGGGAGCTGTTTTTT	CASSLSGLAGASNTGELFF
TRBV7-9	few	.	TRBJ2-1	TGTGCCAGCAGCTTAGGGACCTCCCCAACTAACTACAATGAGCAGTTCTTC	CASSLGTSPTNYNEQFF